This entry describes one T cell receptor beta chain. Its cognate antigen is unknown. These data are taken from a study of T-cell memory formation after mild COVID-19. The study's findings and limits: Clones shrinking between day 15 and 85 showed a balanced CD4/CD8 split, and those that grew later tilted toward CD4+.

The CDR3 spans 15 residues. V shed 1 base and J shed 3 bases, with 12 bases lying between them. Germline V CDR1 and CDR2: MGHDK, SYGVNS. UMIs and sample barcodes were carried by the TCR alpha and TCR beta cDNA libraries that 5'RACE produced using constant-segment primers. TCRdb re-analysed the 5' RACE reads in MiXCR, keeping a single row per CDR3 protein. The repertoire has hundreds of thousands of distinct CDR3 sequences, 18% of them found once; the top ten carry about 12%. Sequencing input: PBMCs or a T cell subset sorted from them (not recorded which). The chain combines TRBV25-1 with TRBJ1-1; possibly TRBD1 for D (6 bases). The sequence came from an adult woman who had mild COVID-19 (a few samples of this study predate the infection). Cell type and time point are not known. The CDR3 spells CASSEFDRSYTEAFF. CDR3 DNA: TGTGCCAGCAGTGAATTTGACAGGAGCTACACTGAAGCTTTCTTT.